The text below deals with one TCR beta chain. These data originate in a study of blood T cell repertoires in COVID-19. Study-wide context: The United States, Italy and Spain supplied acute and convalescent COVID-19 samples. Sources were T cells, B-cell-depleted T cells, or PBMCs; the material itself was cDNA or gDNA.

Trimming took 2 bases from V and 3 from J, leaving 14 bases between them. There are 16 residues in the CDR3. Germline CDR1 reads SGHTA; CDR2 reads FQGNSA. Per the original data handling: For nucleated cells, counts were estimated from reference gene primer amplification. Sequencing used immunoSEQ multiplex PCR; TCRdb keeps in-frame clones, though not all of them. V and J calls plus clone size are reproduced from that table; the DNA served to infer D and trimming. The data contain about 160,000 clones, around 85% of them singletons. Material for sequencing was peripheral blood. The source is a woman aged 70-85 years with acute or convalescent COVID-19. The chain recombines TRBV7-2 with TRBJ1-3; D is possibly TRBD1 (5 bases). The CDR3 nucleotides are TGTGCCAGCAGCTTACGGGGGTCGGTAAATGGAAACACCATATATTTT. This encodes CASSLRGSVNGNTIYF.